The T cell receptor (beta chain) described here comes from a study of blood T cells in healthy people across ages (dated by TCRdb to between 2014 and 2017). Regarding the study in general: In model experiments, template switching captured roughly one uniquely barcoded TCR beta cDNA molecule for every two T cells. Using deep sequencing normalized with unique cDNA molecular identifiers, the study measured how TCR beta repertoire diversity changes with age. The donors were divided into four age groups: young (average approximately 15 years), middle-aged (about 39), aged (around 59) and long-lived (roughly 82). Donors of different ages were randomly distributed across sequencing lanes to avoid experimental bias. The study analyzed two additional independent replicas of 1 million unique cDNA reads from the same blood draw for two donors, one aged 18 to 30 and one aged 80 or older.

The method behind the library was 5' RACE. Sequenced on an Illumina HiSeq 2500. A second roughly 7 to 12 cycle PCR used a sample-barcoded 5' primer and a J-beta primer mix. Each TCR beta cDNA molecule received a unique molecular identifier from a template-switch 5' adaptor carrying 12 random nucleotides. Each sample yielded at least 2.5 million CDR3-containing paired-end reads. The Mint cDNA synthesis kit, primed by a TRBC-specific oligonucleotide, was used to synthesize first-strand cDNA from all RNA. After uracil-DNA glycosylase treatment, a first 18-cycle PCR used universal primers M1SS and BC2_uni_R on all cDNA. In the paper's pipeline: Normalization of each sample was performed by random selection of 1 million high-quality reads, each carrying a distinct molecular identifier. Reads with shared molecular identifiers were discarded instead of being binned into consensus sequences. MiTCR, run with a Q25 quality threshold and the strictest error-elimination algorithm, handled CDR3 identification, clonotype clustering and error correction. Lower-bound total TCR beta diversity was estimated with a nonparametric unseen species model using Euler transformation. The public reads were reprocessed in TCRdb via fastp at Q25 and MiXCR, keeping in-frame beta chains. Under each unique CDR3 protein, matching rows form one entry showing the most common genes and DNA. What appears here as the V and J calls and clone size reflects TCRdb's work, not the paper's. The sample contains about 1,800,000 distinct CDR3 sequences, 28% of them found a single time. More than 6% of the sample comes from the top ten.

The investigation overall reported the following: Total diversity estimates from one million sequenced T cells were considered lower bounds and underestimates. Conclusive comparison of naive and antigen-experienced compartments was prevented by the profiling of bulk unsorted PBMCs. There was a strong correlation between observed TCR beta diversity and the percentage of naive T cells measured by flow cytometry. Because the CMV infection status of the donors was unknown, age-related changes in expanded clonotypes may potentially have been confounded. Compared with the aged group, the long-lived group had more naive CD4+ T cells, fewer expanded clones and increased TCR diversity, a pattern suggesting age selection. As age increased, observed TCR beta diversity per million T cells dropped in a roughly linear way, and a significant reduction was already evident by age around 41.

This clonotype was picked up a small number of times. What this receptor recognizes is not known. Nothing much larger sits one base from this clone, and base qualities are not available. CDR1 SEHNR and CDR2 FQNEAQ are derived from the germline V gene (reference sequence). The cysteine opens and the phenylalanine closes a CDR3 of 14 amino acids. Only the CDR3 DNA is retained, 42 bases long and in frame from the first base. V drops 5 bases and J drops 1 base, leaving 11 bases in between. Systemically healthy Caucasian individuals from Russia, approximately 39 in total and aged roughly 6 to 90 years, were included as donors. Ten milliliters of peripheral blood were drawn from each donor into EDTA-treated Vacutainer tubes. Ficoll-Paque density-gradient centrifugation was used to isolate PBMCs, with at least 6 million obtained per sample. Total RNA was extracted from PBMCs with Trizol reagent, with at least 6 micrograms obtained per sample. The percentages of naive CD45RAhigh/CD27high T cells were determined by flow cytometry on a PBMC aliquot from every donor.

The V and J segments used are TRBV7-9 and TRBJ1-1; the D gene identity is not certain. The TCR originated in a woman in her 30s in good health. Material for sequencing was blood. The nucleotides read TGTGCCAGCAGCCCCGTCAGGCAGAACACTGAAGCTTTCTTT. Its protein is CASSPVRQNTEAFF.